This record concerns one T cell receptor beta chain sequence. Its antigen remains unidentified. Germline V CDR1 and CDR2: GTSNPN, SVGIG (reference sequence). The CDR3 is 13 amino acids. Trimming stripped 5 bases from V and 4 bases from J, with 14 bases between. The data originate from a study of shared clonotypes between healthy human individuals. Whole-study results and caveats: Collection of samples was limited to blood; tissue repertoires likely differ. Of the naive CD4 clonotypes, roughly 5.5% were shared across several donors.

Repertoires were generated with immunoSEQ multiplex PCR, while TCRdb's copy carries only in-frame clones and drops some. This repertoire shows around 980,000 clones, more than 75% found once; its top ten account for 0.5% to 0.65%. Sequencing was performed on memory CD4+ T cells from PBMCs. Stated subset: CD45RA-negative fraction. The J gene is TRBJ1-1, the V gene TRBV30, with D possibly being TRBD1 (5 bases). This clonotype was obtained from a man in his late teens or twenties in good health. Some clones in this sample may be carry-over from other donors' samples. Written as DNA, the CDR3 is TGTGCCTGGTACCGGGGGACCTCCACTGAAGCTTTCTTT. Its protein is CAWYRGTSTEAFF.